Below are 31 T cell receptor beta chains sequenced from a single sample in a study of CD8+ T cells in alopecia areata. Extracted RNA was reverse transcribed, and the resulting cDNA served as sequencing template. Assay used: immunoSEQ multiplex PCR; TCRdb lists only in-frame clones, some missing. The table lists about 280,000 clones, about 62% of them singletons. Noted treatment: oral pan-JAK inhibitor, 5-10 mg twice daily. The sequenced sample was CD4+ T cells sorted from blood, obtained at week 24, from a patient treated with tofacitinib. The receptors were gathered from a human donor with alopecia areata.

The J gene is TRBJ2-3, the V gene TRBV28; D ambiguous. Looked up from germline, CDR1 is MDHEN and CDR2 is SYDVKM. V was trimmed by 4 bases and J by 5 bases, leaving 10 bases between them. The CDR3 length is 13 residues. CDR3: CASSSTQVDTQYF. CDR3 DNA: TGTGCCAGCAGTTCGACTCAGGTAGATACGCAGTATTTT.

This clone was detected once. The V and J genes are TRBV11-3 and TRBJ2-3; D might be TRBD1 or TRBD2, each matching 5 bases. This CDR3 is 13 amino acids long. Germline loops: CDR1 SGHNT, CDR2 YENEEA. Trimming cost V 4 bases and J 2 bases, with 7 bases left between them. The DNA of the CDR3 is TGTGCCAGCAGCTCCGGGACCACAGATACGCAGTATTTT. Protein sequence: CASSSGTTDTQYF.

The chain uses TRBV6-1 and TRBJ2-1; 12 bases map to TRBD1. CDR1 is MNHNS and CDR2 is SASEGT in the germline V gene. The CDR3 runs 14 residues. V shed 8 bases and J 8 bases; nucleotides not matched to a gene: 7. The CDR3 protein is CASSRDRGLDEQFF. DNA of the CDR3: TGTGCCAGCTCCCGGGACAGGGGGCTCGATGAGCAGTTCTTC.

On this clone: Since a much larger clone is just one base distant, this may be a read error. The chain joins TRBV6-5 to TRBJ2-6; D is ambiguous. V shed 7 bases and J shed 3 bases, with 1 base lying between them. The CDR3 is 11 amino acids. Germline-derived CDR1 and CDR2 are MNHEY and SVGAGI. DNA of the CDR3: TGTGCCAGCATTGGGGCCAACGTCCTGACTTTC. Translated: CASIGANVLTF.

This clone was detected once. The chain is built from TRBV5-6 and TRBJ2-1; the match to TRBD2 covers 13 bases. J was trimmed by 5 bases and V by 4 bases; bases with no gene match: 3. Germline CDR1 is SGHDT and CDR2 is YYEEEE. The CDR3 length is 15 residues. CDR3 sequence (DNA): TGTGCCAGCAGCCGGACTAGCGGGGGAAACAATGAGCAGTTCTTC. Amino acid sequence: CASSRTSGGNNEQFF.

A single count supports this clone. CDR3 protein: CASSQDTGSQFF. In DNA, the CDR3 is TGCGCCAGCAGCCAAGATACCGGGTCCCAGTTCTTC. The rearrangement links TRBV4-1 to TRBJ2-1; D is unresolved. V was clipped by 0 bases and J by 13 bases, with 10 bases between them. Per germline, CDR1 MGHRA and CDR2 YSYEKL. The CDR3 spans 12 residues.

The rearrangement links TRBV4-1 to TRBJ2-1; D not resolved. The CDR3 extends over 14 amino acids. V gave up 1 base and J gave up 0 bases, with 4 bases separating them. CDR1 and CDR2 (germline): MGHRA, YSYEKL. The DNA of the CDR3 is TGCGCCAGCAGCCAAGGGGCCTCCTACAATGAGCAGTTCTTC. Amino acids: CASSQGASYNEQFF.

Here the CDR3 reads CASSPQNAYGYTF. As DNA, the CDR3 is TGTGCCAGCAGCCCCCAAAACGCCTATGGCTACACCTTC. The J gene is TRBJ1-2, the V gene TRBV7-9; D call uncertain. This CDR3 spans 13 amino acids. The germline V gene encodes CDR1 SEHNR and CDR2 FQNEAQ (reference sequence). Trimming took 5 bases from V and 4 from J, leaving 11 bases between them. The full variable domain, with the rest looked up from reference TRBV7-9 and TRBJ1-2, is DTGVSQNPRHKITKRGQNVTFRCDPISEHNRLYWYRQTLGQGPEFLTYFQNEAQLEKSRLLSDRFSAERPKGSFSTLEIQRTEQGDSAMYLCASSPQNAYGYTFGSGTRLTVV.

The table lists this clone with a few counts. The CDR3 nucleotides read TGCAGCGGGAGACAGGGAAGAAACACTGAAGCTTTCTTT. This gives the protein CSGRQGRNTEAFF. The chain recombines TRBV29-1 with TRBJ1-1, with 7 bases aligning to TRBD1. The V and J ends lost 7 bases and 2 bases, in that order; junction bases with no gene match: 7. The germline V gene encodes CDR1 SQVTM and CDR2 ANQGSEA. This CDR3 is 13 amino acids long.

V and J are TRBV9 and TRBJ1-1; D unresolved. Per germline, CDR1 SGDLS and CDR2 YYNGEE. Trimming stripped 2 bases from V and 7 bases from J, with 6 bases between. This CDR3 spans 11 amino acids. In nucleotides, the CDR3 is TGTGCCAGCAGCGTTCCCTGTGAAGCTTTCTTT. Its protein product is CASSVPCEAFF.

This chain connects TRBV2 to TRBJ1-2; TRBD1 matches 10 bases. The V gene end was trimmed by 5 bases and the J gene end by 2 bases; junction bases not matched to a gene: 5. Per germline, CDR1 SNHLY and CDR2 FYNNEI. The CDR3 has 15 amino acids. The CDR3 spells CASSTRGQGNYGYTF. DNA for the CDR3: TGTGCCAGCAGTACTCGGGGACAGGGGAACTATGGCTACACCTTC.

The J gene is TRBJ1-2, the V gene TRBV7-2, with a tentative D call TRBD1 (5 bases). This CDR3 contains 15 residues. Germline V gives CDR1 SGHTA, CDR2 FQGNSA. V gave up 5 bases and J gave up 0 bases, with 13 bases separating them. In DNA, the CDR3 is TGTGCCAGCAGCCCCGCCGGACAACCTAACTATGGCTACACCTTC. This encodes CASSPAGQPNYGYTF.

This clone has a single count. The CDR3 sequence is CASSQGPFLTGFEQYF. CDR3 sequence (DNA): TGCGCCAGCAGCCAAGGACCCTTTTTGACAGGATTCGAGCAGTACTTC. This chain uses TRBV4-1 with TRBJ2-7; tentatively, D is TRBD1 (6 bases). The CDR3 covers 16 residues. The germline V gene has CDR1 MGHRA and CDR2 YSYEKL. Between the trimmed V and J ends, which lost 1 base and 6 bases, there was a span of 19 bases.

This chain links TRBV11-2 with TRBJ2-3; TRBD2 agrees at 7 bases. Germline CDR1 and CDR2: SGHAT and FQNNGV. CDR3 length: 16 residues. The V segment lost 7 bases and the J segment 0 bases; nucleotides outside the gene matches: 10. The CDR3 here is CASTFREGGSTDTQYF. The CDR3 DNA reads TGTGCCAGCACTTTTAGGGAGGGAGGGAGCACAGATACGCAGTATTTT.

This chain's CDR3 is CASSQDGDTIYF. Here the CDR3 DNA reads TGCGCCAGCAGCCAAGATGGGGACACCATATATTTT. V and J are TRBV4-1 and TRBJ1-3; no definite D call. V lost 0 bases and J lost 8, with 5 bases in between. CDR3 size: 12 residues. CDR1 is MGHRA and CDR2 is YSYEKL in the germline V gene.

This clone occurred a few times. The chain recombines TRBV4-1 with TRBJ1-5, with unresolved D. In germline, CDR1 is MGHRA, CDR2 YSYEKL. The CDR3 sequence is 15 residues long. V was shortened by 1 base and J by 6 bases, with 13 bases between the two germline ends. As DNA, the CDR3 is TGCGCCAGCAGCCAAGGGTGGACCGATGCTCAGCCCCAGCATTTT. This codes for CASSQGWTDAQPQHF.

V and J are TRBV20-1 and TRBJ2-7; D call uncertain. The CDR3 sequence is 11 residues long. Trimming removed 3 bases from V and 3 bases from J, with 6 bases in between. The V gene's germline CDR1 is DFQATT and CDR2 SNEGSKA (reference sequence). The CDR3 sequence: CSASLNYEQYF. In DNA form, the CDR3 reads TGCAGTGCTAGCCTTAACTACGAGCAGTACTTC.

This clone was recorded only once. This chain uses TRBV5-1 with TRBJ2-7; D is undetermined. CDR1 is SGHRS, CDR2 YFSETQ, per germline. Trimming took 1 base from V and 0 from J, leaving 17 bases between them. CDR3 length: 17 residues. The CDR3 spells CASSLFSPGFSSYEQYF. The CDR3 DNA is TGCGCCAGCAGCTTGTTTTCCCCGGGCTTCAGCTCCTACGAGCAGTACTTC.

This chain connects TRBV30 to TRBJ1-1; a weak D match, TRBD1 (6 bases). The V gene lost 1 base and the J gene lost 3 bases, with 6 bases spanning the gap. This CDR3 is built from 12 residues. Looked up from germline, CDR1 is GTSNPN and CDR2 is SVGIG (reference sequence). CDR3 region: CAWSAGDTEAFF. The DNA of the CDR3 is TGTGCCTGGAGTGCAGGGGACACTGAAGCTTTCTTT.

The J gene is TRBJ2-7, the V gene TRBV7-9; 7 positions agree with TRBD1. The CDR3 runs 17 residues. In germline, CDR1 is SEHNR, CDR2 FQNEAQ (reference sequence). J lost 1 base, V lost 5 bases, and 14 bases had no gene match. In nucleotides, the CDR3 is TGTGCCAGCAGCCTCAGGGGGAGACCCCCTTTTTCCTACGAGCAGTACTTC. Translating it yields CASSLRGRPPFSYEQYF.

The chain combines TRBV29-1 with TRBJ2-7; D might be TRBD1 (5 bases). This CDR3 has 14 amino acids. Trimming took 4 bases from V and 1 from J, leaving 14 bases between them. Looked up from germline, CDR1 is SQVTM and CDR2 is ANQGSEA. The CDR3 spells CSVGRQGTSYEQYF. The CDR3 DNA sequence: TGCAGCGTTGGGCGCCAGGGAACGTCCTACGAGCAGTACTTC.

The genes are TRBV30 and TRBJ1-1; perhaps TRBD1 as D (5 bases). The CDR3 is 17 residues long. The V and J ends lost 2 bases and 6 bases respectively, with 25 bases between them. Germline V gene data show CDR1 as GTSNPN and CDR2 as SVGIG (reference sequence). The CDR3 here is CAWSTTLPGTGDSEAFF. The CDR3 nucleotides are TGTGCCTGGAGTACGACCCTCCCCGGGACGGGGGATTCTGAAGCTTTCTTT.

This clone was seen a handful of times. The chain links TRBV2 to TRBJ2-6; no reliable D call. This CDR3 spans 14 amino acids. V lost 7 bases and J 3 bases, leaving 10 bases between the germline ends. Looked up from germline, CDR1 is SNHLY and CDR2 is FYNNEI. CDR3 in DNA: TGTGCCAGCACGCCCCAGCTTGGGGCCAACGTCCTGACTTTC. It codes for CASTPQLGANVLTF.

In its sample, this clone was seen a few times. One junction end disagrees with the germline gene, perhaps due to a read error. V usage is TRBV6-6 and J usage is TRBJ1-4, with TRBD1 as a possible D gene (6 bases). There are 12 residues in the CDR3. The V gene's germline CDR1 is MNHNY and CDR2 SVGAGI (reference sequence). CDR3 residues: CASSSRPPDRLF. In DNA form, the CDR3 reads TGTGCCAGCAGTTCGCGACCCCCGGACAGACTTTTT.

The rearrangement joins TRBV28 to TRBJ2-7, with 9 bases matching TRBD2. V was pared by 6 bases and J by 1 base, with 7 bases of the junction left unmatched. The germline gives CDR1 MDHEN, CDR2 SYDVKM. The CDR3 is 15 residues long. The CDR3 loop is CASRGSGGFSYEQYF. CDR3 in DNA: TGTGCCAGCAGAGGCAGCGGGGGGTTTTCCTACGAGCAGTACTTC.

The chain recombines TRBV29-1 with TRBJ2-7; perhaps TRBD2 as D (5 bases). V was cut by 4 bases and J by 1 base, with 11 bases left in between. Germline V gives CDR1 SQVTM, CDR2 ANQGSEA. The CDR3 covers 13 residues. This CDR3 is CSVGRRLSYEQYF. In DNA, the CDR3 is TGCAGCGTTGGGAGGCGACTTTCCTACGAGCAGTACTTC.

This clone was recorded a few times. V gene TRBV9 combines with J gene TRBJ2-7; D may correspond to TRBD1 or TRBD2 (5 bases each). The CDR3 extends over 14 amino acids. From germline, CDR1 is SGDLS and CDR2 YYNGEE. V was trimmed by 0 bases and J by 2 bases, leaving 9 bases between them. In DNA, the CDR3 is TGTGCCAGCAGCGTAGGGGACGGTCCCTACGAGCAGTACTTC. Its protein product is CASSVGDGPYEQYF.

In regard to this clone: A much larger clone differs from this one at a single base, so this may be a read error. At the DNA level, this CDR3 is encoded by other sequences in the same sample as well. The chain joins TRBV7-9 to TRBJ2-7; D is ambiguous. Germline V CDR1 and CDR2: SEHNR, FQNEAQ (reference sequence). CDR3 length equals 11 residues. V shed 2 bases and J shed 3 bases, with 2 bases lying between them. The CDR3 sequence: CASSLSYEQYF. Here the CDR3 DNA reads TGTGCCAGCAGCTTAAGCTACGAGCAGTACTTC.

This clone was recorded many times. J is TRBJ2-3 and V is TRBV27; D uncertain. Germline-derived CDR1 and CDR2 are MNHEY and SMNVEV (reference sequence). This CDR3 contains 15 residues. V gave up 3 bases and J gave up 2 bases, with 12 bases separating them. The CDR3 DNA follows: TGTGCCAGCAGTTTCTCGACCTTCGTCACAGATACGCAGTATTTT. Translated: CASSFSTFVTDTQYF.

This clone was seen a few times. The rearrangement links TRBV7-2 to TRBJ2-5; D unresolved. Looked up from germline, CDR1 is SGHTA and CDR2 is FQGNSA. The CDR3 consists of 13 residues. With 1 base removed from V and 5 bases from J, the gap between germline ends came to 8 bases. The CDR3 protein is CASSLDYGETQYF. CDR3 coding DNA: TGTGCCAGCAGCTTAGACTATGGGGAGACCCAGTACTTC.

J is TRBJ2-2 and V is TRBV30; 9 bases are a match to TRBD2. The ends lost 2 bases at V and 1 base at J; junction bases unmatched: 5. CDR1 GTSNPN and CDR2 SVGIG come from the germline V gene (reference sequence). The CDR3 is 16 amino acids. The CDR3 loop is CAWSKAGGWNTGELFF. The CDR3, as DNA: TGTGCCTGGAGTAAAGCGGGGGGCTGGAACACCGGGGAGCTGTTTTTT.